This TCR beta chain was documented in a study of blood T cell repertoires in COVID-19. For the study at large: T cells, B-cell-depleted T cells, or PBMCs supplied cDNA or gDNA.

The germline gives CDR1 MNHEY, CDR2 SMNVEV (reference sequence). V shed 5 bases, J shed 1 base, and the junction held 5 bases outside the gene matches. CDR3 length: 16 amino acids. This clone was observed a few times. Original processing notes: Estimation of nucleated cell counts was performed using reference gene primer amplification. Only in-frame clones appear in the TCRdb table, and some are missing; sequencing was by immunoSEQ multiplex PCR. The V and J calls and clone size come from that table; D and trimming were worked out from the DNA. The table includes roughly 75,000 clones, 75% to 90% detected once. Seattle-derived patients entered the study during active infection and were followed longitudinally.

The TCR was taken from a man aged 45-60 years with COVID-19, enrolled during active disease. Sequencing input: peripheral blood. The genes are TRBV27 and TRBJ2-3; 11 positions agree with TRBD2. In DNA, the CDR3 is TGTGCCAGCAGTGACTATAGCGGGAGGGGCACAGATACGCAGTATTTT. As protein: CASSDYSGRGTDTQYF.